One and the same sample provided the 28 T cell receptor beta chains below, sequenced in a study of shared T cell receptors in the human thymus. Produced via immunoSEQ multiplex PCR; TCRdb's table is partial and in-frame only. The data show about 660,000 clones, roughly 90% seen once. The same sample was also studied in work on human thymus T cells.

The sample taken for sequencing was thymocytes. The source is a boy under two years old with a congenital heart defect.

This rearrangement joins TRBV5-6 to TRBJ1-2; D gene ambiguous. The V end lost 0 bases, the J end lost 0 bases, and 6 bases lay between the germline ends. This CDR3 region has 14 residues. Germline CDR1 and CDR2: SGHDT and YYEEEE. CDR3 coding DNA: TGTGCCAGCAGCTTGGGAGAAGCTAACTATGGCTACACCTTC. The encoded protein is CASSLGEANYGYTF.

The V gene is TRBV11-3, the J gene TRBJ1-2; TRBD1 is a possible D gene (5 bases). Trimming removed 0 bases from V and 3 bases from J, with 17 bases in between. CDR3 size: 17 residues. Germline V lookup: CDR1 SGHNT, CDR2 YENEEA. The CDR3 is CASSLEAGMRGDYGYTF. In nucleotides, the CDR3 is TGTGCCAGCAGCTTAGAGGCAGGGATGCGGGGCGACTATGGCTACACCTTC.

The J gene is TRBJ2-2, the V gene TRBV10-1, with a weak D call TRBD2 (6 bases). CDR3 length equals 17 residues. The V gene's germline CDR1 is WNHNN and CDR2 SYGVQD (reference sequence). With 0 bases removed from V and 0 bases from J, the gap between germline ends came to 11 bases. CDR3 region: CASSESNRLANTGELFF. Written as DNA, the CDR3 is TGCGCCAGCAGTGAGTCGAACAGACTAGCGAACACCGGGGAGCTGTTTTTT.

The chain has TRBV5-1 and TRBJ1-2; perhaps TRBD1 as D (6 bases). V lost 10 bases, J lost 4 bases, and 17 bases lay in between. The CDR3 totals 13 residues. Germline V gives CDR1 SGHRS, CDR2 YFSETQ. CDR3 amino acids: CASSGGSLYGYTF. DNA for the CDR3: TGCGCCTCAAGCGGGGGCAGCCTCTATGGCTACACCTTC.

The chain links TRBV27 to TRBJ2-2; D is unclear. V lost 6 bases and J 8 bases, leaving 10 bases between the germline ends. Germline V gene lookup returns CDR1 MNHEY and CDR2 SMNVEV (reference sequence). The CDR3 contains 12 residues. CDR3 nucleotide sequence: TGTGCCAGCAGGCGGCAAGGTGGGGAGCTGTTTTTT. Protein: CASRRQGGELFF.

The rearrangement uses TRBV30 and TRBJ1-3, with D possibly matching TRBD1 (5 bases). CDR3 size: 22 residues. Trimming shortened V by 5 bases and J by 0 bases, and 35 bases separated the two germline ends. The germline V gene encodes CDR1 GTSNPN and CDR2 SVGIG (reference sequence). CDR3 in DNA: TGTGCCTGGGTACTTTCGACAGAGAGGAGCCCTAGGGGCCTAGACTCTGGAAACACCATATATTTT. Protein sequence: CAWVLSTERSPRGLDSGNTIYF.

The J gene is TRBJ1-4, the V gene TRBV6-5; TRBD1 agrees at 9 bases. V shed 7 bases and J 5 bases; nucleotides not matched to a gene: 8. The CDR3 loop spans 15 amino acids. Germline-derived CDR1 and CDR2 are MNHEY and SVGAGI. CDR3 in DNA: TGTGCCAGCACTATCGGAGACAGGGGGAATGAAAAACTGTTTTTT. Its protein is CASTIGDRGNEKLFF.

This clone turned up a few times. The chain couples TRBV10-3 to TRBJ2-1, with D tentatively TRBD1 (6 bases). This CDR3 contains 16 residues. CDR1 ENHRY and CDR2 SYGVKD come from the germline V gene. The ends were cut back, 10 bases at V and 0 bases at J, with 19 bases in the middle. For the CDR3, the DNA is TGTGCCACAGGGGTGGGGGCCCCTAGCTCCTACAATGAGCAGTTCTTC. It yields the protein CATGVGAPSSYNEQFF.

The chain uses TRBV5-4 and TRBJ2-5; D is possibly TRBD1 (8 bases). There are 16 residues in the CDR3. With 4 bases removed from V and 3 bases from J, the gap between germline ends came to 19 bases. Germline V gene sequence: CDR1 SGHNT, CDR2 YYREEE (reference sequence). CDR3 coding DNA: TGTGCCAGCAGCCGGGGGGTCAGGGGGCCTGAAGAGACCCAGTACTTC. Its translation is CASSRGVRGPEETQYF.

This sequence joins TRBV13 and TRBJ2-2; TRBD1 is a possible D gene (6 bases). CDR1 is PRHDT and CDR2 is FYEKMQ in the germline V gene (reference sequence). CDR3 size: 15 residues. Trimming pared 2 bases from V and 6 bases from J, leaving 13 bases between. The CDR3 sequence: CASSLFTGRAGELFF. The DNA of the CDR3 is TGTGCCAGCAGCTTATTTACAGGGCGTGCCGGGGAGCTGTTTTTT.

The DNA of the CDR3 is TGCGCCAGCCGGCTCGCGGACAGGGGAGACGAGCAGTACTTC. Amino acid sequence: CASRLADRGDEQYF. The chain uses TRBV23-1 and TRBJ2-7, with 9 bases aligning to TRBD1. TRBV23-1 has ORF status, its function being uncertain. There are 14 residues in the CDR3. The ends lost 8 bases at V and 5 bases at J; junction bases unmatched: 10.

This chain uses TRBV7-6 with TRBJ2-2; TRBD1 matches at 8 bases. The length of the CDR3 is 17 residues. J was trimmed by 5 bases and V by 1 base; bases with no gene match: 9. The germline gives CDR1 SGHVS, CDR2 FNYEAQ. The chain's CDR3 is CASSLDRGTQGTGELFF. As DNA, the CDR3 is TGTGCCAGCAGCTTAGACAGGGGGACCCAGGGGACCGGGGAGCTGTTTTTT.

The CDR3 protein is CASMETNYGYTF. CDR3 DNA: TGTGCCAGTATGGAGACCAACTATGGCTACACCTTC. The chain is built from TRBV19 and TRBJ1-2; the D is unclear. V lost 7 bases, J lost 2 bases, and 8 bases lay in between. The CDR3 is 12 residues long. Germline CDR1 and CDR2: LNHDA and SQIVND (reference sequence).

The chain uses TRBV6-1 and TRBJ1-5; possibly TRBD1 for D (5 bases). Germline CDR1 is MNHNS and CDR2 is SASEGT. The ends were cut back, 8 bases at V and 0 bases at J, with 11 bases in the middle. The CDR3 is made up of 14 amino acids. CDR3 in DNA: TGTGCCAGCGGTAGACAGTTTAGCAATCAGCCCCAGCATTTT. Protein product: CASGRQFSNQPQHF.

This clone has just a few counts. The chain joins TRBV7-9 to TRBJ2-7, with 11 nucleotides matching TRBD2. Germline V gives CDR1 SEHNR, CDR2 FQNEAQ (reference sequence). V was pared by 5 bases and J by 0 bases, with 6 bases of the junction left unmatched. This CDR3 has 16 residues. The chain's CDR3 is CASSAGTSGLSYEQYF. CDR3 nucleotides: TGTGCCAGCAGCGCCGGGACTAGCGGACTCTCCTACGAGCAGTACTTC.

The CDR3 is CATRGQYSNQPQHF. CDR3 sequence (DNA): TGTGCCACGAGGGGGCAGTATAGCAATCAGCCCCAGCATTTT. V usage is TRBV27 and J usage is TRBJ1-5; 7 bases align to TRBD1. With 10 bases clipped from V and 0 bases from J, the junction kept 6 bases outside the gene matches. The CDR3 is 14 amino acids. Germline V lookup: CDR1 MNHEY, CDR2 SMNVEV (reference sequence).

CDR3 sequence: CASSALADTDTQYF. The DNA of the CDR3 is TGTGCCAGCAGTGCACTAGCGGATACAGATACGCAGTATTTT. V usage is TRBV6-4 and J usage is TRBJ2-3; 8 bases are shared with TRBD2. V dropped 4 bases and J dropped 3; count of bases not matched to a gene: 3. The CDR3 spans 14 residues. In germline, CDR1 is MRHNA, CDR2 SNTAGT.

The chain uses TRBV15 and TRBJ2-3, with 12 bases that match TRBD2. The ends lost 5 bases at V and 6 bases at J; junction bases unmatched: 15. Germline V CDR1 and CDR2: LNHNV, YYDKDF (reference sequence). The CDR3 is 18 amino acids. CDR3 nucleotide sequence: TGTGCCACCAGCGAGGGGTCGAGACTAGCGGGAGTCGGTGATACGCAGTATTTT. Translation: CATSEGSRLAGVGDTQYF.

The CDR3 region has the DNA TGTGCCAGCAGCGCCGAGGGACTAGCACAATCCGAAGCTCATCTCAGCTCCTACAATGAGCAGTTCTTC. It translates to CASSAEGLAQSEAHLSSYNEQFF. The gene calls are TRBV9 and TRBJ2-1, with TRBD2 matching over 9 bases. Germline CDR1 and CDR2: SGDLS and YYNGEE. The CDR3 has 23 amino acids. The junction had 25 bases not matched to a gene; V was cut back by 3 bases and J by 0 bases.

The chain couples TRBV19 to TRBJ2-7, with TRBD1 matching 10 bases. The trim removed 5 bases at V and 2 bases at J, leaving 12 bases unmatched. In germline, CDR1 is LNHDA, CDR2 SQIVND (reference sequence). This CDR3 has 17 amino acids. The CDR3 reads CASSVHPGTGVTYEQYF. CDR3 coding DNA: TGTGCCAGTAGTGTTCACCCCGGGACAGGGGTGACCTACGAGCAGTACTTC.

The rearrangement uses TRBV28 and TRBJ2-1; 7 bases align to TRBD2. Germline trimming cut 10 bases from V and 1 base from J; bases unmatched to any gene: 13. This CDR3 comprises 16 residues. The V gene's germline CDR1 is MDHEN and CDR2 SYDVKM. The CDR3: CATVPGRWESYNEQFF. CDR3 DNA: TGTGCCACCGTCCCCGGGAGGTGGGAATCCTACAATGAGCAGTTCTTC. Filled out from reference TRBV28 and TRBJ2-1, the complete variable domain reads DVKVTQSSRYLVKRTGEKVFLECVQDMDHENMFWYRQDPGLGLRLIYFSYDVKMKEKGDIPEGYSVSREKKERFSLILESASTNQTSMYLCATVPGRWESYNEQFFGPGTRLTVL.

The genes are TRBV29-1 and TRBJ2-5; D is possibly TRBD1 (5 bases). The end of the DNA aligns better with TRBJ2-7, so the J call may be wrong. The germline gives CDR1 SQVTM, CDR2 ANQGSEA. The CDR3 extends over 11 amino acids. This CDR3 is CSVTQAYEQYF. CDR3 nucleotides: TGCAGCGTTACACAGGCCTACGAGCAGTACTTC.

The chain couples TRBV21-1 to TRBJ1-5; TRBD1, as called in the table, went unchecked against the DNA. TRBV21-1 is reported as a pseudogene. This CDR3 has 13 amino acids. Here the CDR3 reads CASSIGHPQPQHF. The CDR3 nucleotides are TGTGCCAGCAGCATCGGACACCCCCAGCCCCAGCATTTT.

This sequence joins TRBV28 and TRBJ2-7; 7 bases line up with TRBD2. Germline V gives CDR1 MDHEN, CDR2 SYDVKM. V trimming: 2 bases; J trimming: 0 bases; junction bases outside the gene matches: 7. The CDR3 is made up of 16 amino acids. The CDR3 protein is CASSLRAGRASYEQYF. The CDR3 nucleotides are TGTGCCAGCAGTTTAAGAGCGGGGAGGGCCTCCTACGAGCAGTACTTC.

This clone was recorded a few times. The chain links TRBV5-8 to TRBJ2-7; 7 bases fit TRBD2. Unmatched junction bases numbered 1, after V lost 0 bases and J lost 7 bases. CDR3 size: 12 residues. In germline, CDR1 is SGHTS, CDR2 YDEGEE. For the CDR3, the DNA is TGTGCCAGCAGCTTGGCCGGGGGGGAGCAGTACTTC. This gives the protein CASSLAGGEQYF. Drawing the rest from reference TRBV5-8 and TRBJ2-7, the complete variable domain is EAGVTQSPTHLIKTRGQQATLRCSPISGHTSVYWYQQALGLGLQFLLWYDEGEERNRGNFPPRFSGRQFPNYSSELNVNALELEDSALYLCASSLAGGEQYFGPGTRLTVT.

The chain combines TRBV19 with TRBJ2-4; perhaps TRBD1 as D (7 bases). V shed 8 bases and J shed 0 bases, with 23 bases lying between them. The CDR3 sequence is 18 residues long. The germline V gene encodes CDR1 LNHDA and CDR2 SQIVND (reference sequence). DNA for the CDR3: TGTGCCAGTTCTCATTTTAGGGGGCGGGGACTAGCCAAAAACATTCAGTACTTC. Amino acids: CASSHFRGRGLAKNIQYF.

The V and J genes are TRBV4-2 and TRBJ2-6; D might be TRBD2 (6 bases). Germline loops: CDR1 LGHNA, CDR2 YNFKEQ. This CDR3 has 20 residues. Trimming took 4 bases from V and 0 from J, leaving 22 bases between them. Here the CDR3 DNA reads TGTGCCAGCAGCCCATCGGGGGTGCAGCGGCCCCTCTCTGGGGCCAACGTCCTGACTTTC. Residues: CASSPSGVQRPLSGANVLTF.

The genes are TRBV6-5 and TRBJ1-1, with 7 nucleotides matching TRBD1. This CDR3 contains 14 residues. Germline V gene data show CDR1 as MNHEY and CDR2 as SVGAGI. J lost 5 bases, V lost 6 bases, and 9 bases had no gene match. CDR3 sequence: CASSLRQGGTEAFF. DNA of the CDR3: TGTGCCAGCAGCCTCAGACAGGGAGGAACTGAAGCTTTCTTT.